These 12 T cell receptor beta chains were sequenced from one sample in a study of identical twins' blood T cells. TCRdb recomputed calls from the 5' RACE reads with MiXCR, one row per CDR3 protein. The sample lists 400,000 or so distinct CDR3 sequences; 28% were seen once. Input material: PBMCs. These receptors all come from a woman aged 18-49 years in good health.

V is TRBV9 and J is TRBJ2-1, with 8 bases identical to TRBD2. V shed 0 bases and J 3 bases; nucleotides not matched to a gene: 5. Germline V gene sequence: CDR1 SGDLS, CDR2 YYNGEE. This CDR3 has 16 amino acids. Here the CDR3 DNA reads TGTGCCAGCAGCGTAGGTGGCGGGGGGAACTACAATGAGCAGTTCTTC. It is translated as CASSVGGGGNYNEQFF.

This clonotype was seen only a few times. This chain joins TRBV9 and TRBJ2-1, with D possibly matching TRBD1 (7 bases). V was pared by 3 bases and J by 3 bases, with 10 bases between. The germline V gene has CDR1 SGDLS and CDR2 YYNGEE. This CDR3 is 14 amino acids long. The CDR3 loop reads CASSGGTVYNEQFF. CDR3 DNA: TGTGCCAGCAGCGGCGGGACAGTCTACAATGAGCAGTTCTTC.

In regard to this clonotype: A single base separates this from a much larger clone, so it may be a read error. The J gene is TRBJ2-1, the V gene TRBV10-2; 9 nucleotides line up with TRBD2. This CDR3 spans 15 amino acids. The V gene's germline CDR1 is WSHSY and CDR2 SAAADI. In DNA form, the CDR3 reads TGCTCCAGCAGAGACACTAGCGGGTCCTACAATGAGCAGTTCTTC. It specifies CSSRDTSGSYNEQFF.

V usage is TRBV6-5 and J usage is TRBJ2-2, with 7 bases matching TRBD1. CDR1 is MNHEY and CDR2 is SVGAGI in the germline V gene. J was trimmed by 4 bases and V by 7 bases; bases with no gene match: 3. The CDR3 totals 13 residues. The chain's CDR3 is CASNRQGTGELFF. DNA for the CDR3: TGTGCCAGCAACCGACAGGGCACCGGGGAGCTGTTTTTT.

This clonotype has just a few counts. This sequence joins TRBV11-1 and TRBJ2-1; 7 nucleotides align to TRBD1. V lost 5 bases and J lost 5; bases outside the gene matches: 3. Germline lookup yields CDR1 SGHAT and CDR2 FQDESV (reference sequence). CDR3 length: 13 residues. The CDR3 region is CASSHGTDNEQFF. The DNA for the CDR3 is TGTGCCAGCAGCCACGGGACAGACAATGAGCAGTTCTTC. Using reference TRBV11-1 and TRBJ2-1 for the parts outside the CDR3, the full variable domain is EAEVAQSPRYKITEKSQAVAFWCDPISGHATLYWYRQILGQGPELLVQFQDESVVDDSQLPKDRFSAERLKGVDSTLKIQPAELGDSAMYLCASSHGTDNEQFFGPGTRLTVL.

This clonotype has only one observation. This clone may be a read error of a much larger clone one base away. V usage is TRBV6-1 and J usage is TRBJ1-1; D may be TRBD1 (5 bases). CDR3 size: 13 residues. Germline V CDR1 and CDR2: MNHNS, SASEGT. CDR3 sequence (DNA): TGTGCCGGCAGTGACCCGTTAGCCGGGACGACTTTCTTT. Its protein product is CAGSDPLAGTTFF.

This clonotype came up a few times. The V gene is TRBV11-2, the J gene TRBJ2-2; no clear D gene. This CDR3 is built from 13 residues. Germline V gene data show CDR1 as SGHAT and CDR2 as FQNNGV. V was pared by 3 bases and J by 4 bases, with 6 bases between. CDR3 sequence reads: CASSLAITGELFF. The CDR3 DNA reads TGTGCCAGCAGCTTGGCCATCACCGGGGAGCTGTTTTTT.

The rearrangement uses TRBV28 and TRBJ1-6; D not certain. The ends were cut back, 8 bases at V and 5 bases at J, with 25 bases in the middle. The CDR3 is 18 amino acids. Germline values: CDR1 MDHEN, CDR2 SYDVKM. CDR3 region: CASHPGIINIQHNSPLHF. As DNA, the CDR3 is TGTGCCAGCCACCCGGGCATCATAAATATCCAACATAATTCACCCCTCCACTTT.

The chain's CDR3 is CASSSAGAGGNNEQFF. In DNA, the CDR3 is TGTGCCAGCAGTTCGGCAGGAGCGGGGGGGAACAATGAGCAGTTCTTC. The chain has TRBV6-2 or TRBV6-3 and TRBJ2-1; TRBD2 matches at 10 bases. The CDR3 sequence is 16 residues long. Germline values: CDR1 MNHEY, CDR2 SVGEGT. With 4 bases clipped from V and 5 bases from J, the junction kept 8 bases outside the gene matches.

The rearrangement links TRBV29-1 to TRBJ2-7; D gene ambiguous. The germline gives CDR1 SQVTM, CDR2 ANQGSEA. Trimming removed 8 bases at V and 0 bases at J, with 17 bases between. The length of the CDR3 is 14 residues. The CDR3 DNA follows: TGCAGCCCACCCTTCCGTGGCAGCTCCTACGAGCAGTACTTC. Its translation is CSPPFRGSSYEQYF.

This clonotype was detected a few times. The V gene is TRBV5-1, the J gene TRBJ1-1, with 9 bases that match TRBD1. The length of the CDR3 is 13 residues. V lost 4 bases, J lost 4 bases, and 2 bases stayed unmatched. Germline CDR1 reads SGHRS; CDR2 reads YFSETQ. The CDR3 nucleotides are TGCGCCAGCAGCACGGACAGGGGCACTGAAGCTTTCTTT. Its protein product is CASSTDRGTEAFF.

The V gene is TRBV9, the J gene TRBJ2-1; 7 nucleotides agree with TRBD2. J lost 9 bases, V lost 0 bases, and 12 bases had no gene match. The CDR3 is 16 amino acids. The V gene's germline CDR1 is SGDLS and CDR2 YYNGEE. The CDR3 DNA reads TGTGCCAGCAGCGTAGGTGCTGGGCTAGCGGTGGGTGAGCAGTTCTTC. Protein: CASSVGAGLAVGEQFF.